This T cell receptor beta chain was captured by sequencing in a study of OX40 agonist ivuxolimab in advanced cancers. About the research overall: The drug used for patients, ivuxolimab, was an agonistic anti-OX40 (CD134) antibody. Of the patients, three showed partial responses, one with hepatocellular carcinoma and two with cutaneous melanoma.

Regarding this clone: Its antigen is undetermined.

CDR1 is SGHNT and CDR2 is YYREEE in the germline V gene (reference sequence). V was shortened by 4 bases and J by 3 bases, with 5 bases between the two germline ends. This CDR3 is built from 11 residues. Points from the study as a whole: CD4+ T cells averaged fewer expanded clones than CD8+ T cells. Some of the nonresponding patients also showed low levels of normalized T-cell clonal expansion.

Profiling relied on immunoSEQ multiplex PCR, and the TCRdb table lists in-frame clones only, not all of them. The sample records 15,000 to 20,000 clones, roughly 80% being singletons. Sequences were derived from CD4+ or CD8+ T cells sorted from blood, sampled in a trial of the OX40 agonist ivuxolimab. The receptor was derived from an adult with an advanced solid tumor such as melanoma, head and neck, liver or kidney cancer. The chain carries TRBV5-4 and TRBJ2-7; D unclear. As DNA, the CDR3 is TGTGCCAGCAGCGACCGCTACGAGCAGTACTTC. Translated: CASSDRYEQYF.